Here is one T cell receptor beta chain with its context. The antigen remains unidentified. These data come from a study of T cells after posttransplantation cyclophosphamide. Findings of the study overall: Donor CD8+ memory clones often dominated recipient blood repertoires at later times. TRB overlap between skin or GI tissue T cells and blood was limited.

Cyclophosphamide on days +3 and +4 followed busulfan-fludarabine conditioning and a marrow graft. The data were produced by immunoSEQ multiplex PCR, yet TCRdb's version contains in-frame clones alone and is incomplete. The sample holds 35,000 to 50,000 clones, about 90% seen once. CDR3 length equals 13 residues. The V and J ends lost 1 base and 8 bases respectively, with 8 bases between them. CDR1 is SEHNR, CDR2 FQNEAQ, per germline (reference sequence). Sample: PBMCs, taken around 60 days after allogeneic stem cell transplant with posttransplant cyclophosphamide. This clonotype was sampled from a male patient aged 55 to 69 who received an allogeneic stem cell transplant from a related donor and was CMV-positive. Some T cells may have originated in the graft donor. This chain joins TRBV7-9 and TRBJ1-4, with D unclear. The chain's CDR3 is CASSLGIQEKLFF. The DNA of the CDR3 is TGTGCCAGCAGCTTAGGGATACAGGAAAAACTGTTTTTT. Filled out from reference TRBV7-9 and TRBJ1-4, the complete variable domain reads DTGVSQNPRHKITKRGQNVTFRCDPISEHNRLYWYRQTLGQGPEFLTYFQNEAQLEKSRLLSDRFSAERPKGSFSTLEIQRTEQGDSAMYLCASSLGIQEKLFFGSGTQLSVL.